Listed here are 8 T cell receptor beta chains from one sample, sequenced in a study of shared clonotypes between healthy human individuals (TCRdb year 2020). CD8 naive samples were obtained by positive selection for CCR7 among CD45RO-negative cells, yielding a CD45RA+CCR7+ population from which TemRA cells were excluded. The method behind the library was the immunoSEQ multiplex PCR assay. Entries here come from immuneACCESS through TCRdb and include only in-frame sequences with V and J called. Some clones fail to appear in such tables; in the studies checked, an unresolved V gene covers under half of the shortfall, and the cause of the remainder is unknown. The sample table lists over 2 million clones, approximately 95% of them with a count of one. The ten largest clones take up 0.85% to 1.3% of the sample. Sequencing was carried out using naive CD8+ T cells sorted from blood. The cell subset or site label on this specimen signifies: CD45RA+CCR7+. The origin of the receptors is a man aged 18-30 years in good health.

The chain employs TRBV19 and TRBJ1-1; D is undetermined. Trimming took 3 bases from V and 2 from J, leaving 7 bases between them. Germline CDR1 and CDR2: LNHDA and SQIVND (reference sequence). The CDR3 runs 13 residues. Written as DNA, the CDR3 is TGTGCCAGTAGTATTTCAATAAACACTGAAGCTTTCTTT. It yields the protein CASSISINTEAFF.

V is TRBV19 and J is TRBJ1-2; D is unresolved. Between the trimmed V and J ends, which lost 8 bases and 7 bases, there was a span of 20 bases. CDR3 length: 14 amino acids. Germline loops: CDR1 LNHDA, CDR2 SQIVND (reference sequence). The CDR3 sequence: CASSHDTWAGGYTF. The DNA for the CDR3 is TGTGCCAGTTCCCACGACACGTGGGCTGGTGGCTACACCTTC. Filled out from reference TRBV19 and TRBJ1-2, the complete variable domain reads DGGITQSPKYLFRKEGQNVTLSCEQNLNHDAMYWYRQDPGQGLRLIYYSQIVNDFQKGDIAEGYSVSREKKESFPLTVTSAQKNPTAFYLCASSHDTWAGGYTFGSGTRLTVV.

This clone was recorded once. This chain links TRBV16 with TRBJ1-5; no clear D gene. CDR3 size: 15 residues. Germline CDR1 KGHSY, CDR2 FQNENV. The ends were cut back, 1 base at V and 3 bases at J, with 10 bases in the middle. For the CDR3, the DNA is TGTGCCAGCAGCCAATATCCGCCTGTCAATCAGCCCCAGCATTTT. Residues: CASSQYPPVNQPQHF.

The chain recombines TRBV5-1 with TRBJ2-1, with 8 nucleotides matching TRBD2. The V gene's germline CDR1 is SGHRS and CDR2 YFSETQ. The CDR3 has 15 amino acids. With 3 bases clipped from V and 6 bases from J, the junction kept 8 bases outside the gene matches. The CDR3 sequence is CASSWAGTSFNEQFF. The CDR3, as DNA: TGCGCCAGCAGCTGGGCCGGGACTAGTTTCAATGAGCAGTTCTTC.

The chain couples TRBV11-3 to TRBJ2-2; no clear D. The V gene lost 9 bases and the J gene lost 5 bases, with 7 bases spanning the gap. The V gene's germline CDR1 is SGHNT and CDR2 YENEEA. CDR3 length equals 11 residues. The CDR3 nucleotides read TGTGCCAGACCATTGACCGGGGAGCTGTTTTTT. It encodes CARPLTGELFF.

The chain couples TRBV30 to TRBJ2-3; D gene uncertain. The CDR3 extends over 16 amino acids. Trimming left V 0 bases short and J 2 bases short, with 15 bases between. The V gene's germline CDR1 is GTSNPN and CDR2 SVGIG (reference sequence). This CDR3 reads CAWSVPTRRYTDTQYF. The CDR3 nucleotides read TGTGCCTGGAGTGTCCCGACTCGGCGCTACACAGATACGCAGTATTTT.

CDR3 sequence: CAISGGGAVEAFF. CDR3 DNA sequence: TGTGCCATCAGTGGAGGAGGGGCCGTGGAAGCTTTCTTT. The chain couples TRBV10-3 to TRBJ1-1; D may be TRBD1 (5 bases). The CDR3 spans 13 residues. V lost 4 bases, J lost 8 bases, and 14 bases lay in between. Looked up from germline, CDR1 is ENHRY and CDR2 is SYGVKD.

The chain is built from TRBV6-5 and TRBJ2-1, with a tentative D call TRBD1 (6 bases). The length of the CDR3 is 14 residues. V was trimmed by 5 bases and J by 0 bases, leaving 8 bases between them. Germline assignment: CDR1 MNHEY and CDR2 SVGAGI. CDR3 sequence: CASSQGSSYNEQFF. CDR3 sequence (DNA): TGTGCCAGCAGTCAGGGGAGCTCCTACAATGAGCAGTTCTTC.